This T cell receptor beta chain came from a study of identical twins. Notes on the study in general: Compared with unrelated sharing, twin-shared out-of-frame alpha sequences had more low-probability sequences. Cord blood's abundant beta clonotypes had fewer insertions, unlike memory repertoires.

Note on this clonotype: The antigen remains unidentified.

TCRdb recomputed calls from the 5' RACE reads with MiXCR, one row per CDR3 protein. The sample gives under 900,000 distinct CDR3 sequences, approximately 13% of which show up once; around 1.5% is in the top ten. Per germline, CDR1 LGHDT and CDR2 YNNKEL (reference sequence). With V trimmed by 4 bases and J by 7 bases, 10 bases remained unmatched. The length of the CDR3 is 16 residues. These data also featured in a second study, about yellow fever vaccine responses in identical twins.

This clonotype originated in a woman between 18 and 29 years old in good health. The chain combines TRBV3-1 with TRBJ2-1, with TRBD2 identical over 10 bases. Material for sequencing was PBMCs. The DNA for the CDR3 is TGTGCCAGCAGCCCCCATTCATTAGCGGGAGGTAATGAGCAGTTCTTC. Translated: CASSPHSLAGGNEQFF.